This T cell receptor (beta chain) stems from a study of beta chain features in type 1 diabetes. For this clone: Its antigen remains unidentified.

Unmatched junction bases numbered 2, after V lost 5 bases and J lost 0 bases. The CDR3 totals 14 residues. Germline CDR1 reads SGHTA; CDR2 reads FQGTGA. Study-wide points: The study notes PCR might favor shorter templates equally in patients and controls.

Of the isolated RNA, all was reverse transcribed, and so the sequenced material was expressed TCRB transcripts. Sequencing was performed with immunoSEQ multiplex PCR; in TCRdb, only in-frame clones are kept and a portion is missing. The sample has a few hundred thousand clones; about 29% are singletons. The chain has TRBV7-3 and TRBJ2-3; the match to TRBD2 covers 7 bases. Sequenced: naive CD4+ T cells from blood. The receptor comes from a man in his late teens or twenties in good health. The CDR3 DNA is TGTGCCAGCAGCCATAGCGGGAGCACAGATACGCAGTATTTT. This encodes CASSHSGSTDTQYF.